This T cell receptor beta chain originates from a study of OX40 agonist ivuxolimab in advanced cancers. Looking at the study overall: Previous treatment with anti-PD-1, anti-PD-L1 or anti-CTLA-4 therapy was allowed; about 37% had received some. General study results and limits: At 0.1 to 3.0 mg/kg, CD4+ and CD8+ blood T cells expanded clonally by week 6.

For this clone: The antigen is undetermined.

Sequencing used immunoSEQ multiplex PCR; TCRdb keeps in-frame clones, though not all of them. The sample holds about 70,000 clones; roughly 81% are singletons and the top ten take over 4%. The sequences come from CD4+ or CD8+ T cells sorted from blood, collected in a trial of the OX40 agonist ivuxolimab. The sequence derives from an adult with an advanced solid tumor such as melanoma, head and neck, liver or kidney cancer.

The CDR3 DNA sequence: TGTGCCAGCAGCCCCCGGGACAGGGTGGACACCCTCCACTTT. It yields the protein CASSPRDRVDTLHF. The chain links TRBV7-9 to TRBJ1-6, with TRBD1 matching over 9 bases. J gave up 14 bases and V 5 bases, and 10 bases lay outside the gene matches. The CDR3 sequence is 14 residues long. Germline V lookup: CDR1 SEHNR, CDR2 FQNEAQ (reference sequence).